This T cell receptor beta chain was identified in a study of a mutant IDH1 vaccine in newly diagnosed glioma. Study background: In weeks 1, 3, 5, 7, 11, 15, 19 and 23, patients were vaccinated. In some groups vaccination began 4-6 weeks post-radiotherapy; others received it with temozolomide. Receipt of radiotherapy, temozolomide, or both preceded the study, and most received both.

With respect to this clone: Its antigen remains unidentified.

Time point indicated: week 11, during vaccination. The content of each vaccine dose was 300 ug of mutant IDH1 20-mer peptide, and topical imiquimod accompanied it. Produced via immunoSEQ multiplex PCR; TCRdb's table is partial and in-frame only. The table shows roughly 120,000 clones, with just under 80% occurring only once. Per germline, CDR1 LNHDA and CDR2 SQIVND (reference sequence). Trimming took off 3 bases at V and 1 base at J, with 16 bases between the two ends. This CDR3 region has 17 residues. The specimen comprised PBMCs, sampled from a glioma patient whose treatment included an IDH1 peptide vaccine. The chain is built from TRBV19 and TRBJ1-3; D may be TRBD1 (5 bases). This clonotype originated in a middle-aged man with glioma. The CDR3 nucleotides are TGTGCCAGTAGTATCACAGGTGGTTTTGCTTCTGGAAACACCATATATTTT. Its protein is CASSITGGFASGNTIYF.